One sample yielded the 5 T cell receptor beta chains listed below, sequenced in a study of T cell changes during pregnancy in multiple sclerosis. Measured with immunoSEQ multiplex PCR; TCRdb has only the in-frame clones, and not every one. The sample records fewer than 50,000 clones, roughly 90% being singletons. The input for sequencing was peripheral blood, taken in the second trimester of pregnancy. These receptors originate from a female donor in good health, enrolled as a control in a pregnancy study.

The J gene is TRBJ1-1, the V gene TRBV7-9, with D perhaps TRBD1 (5 bases). V was clipped by 2 bases and J by 0 bases, with 19 bases between them. Germline CDR1 SEHNR, CDR2 FQNEAQ (reference sequence). The CDR3 loop spans 18 amino acids. The CDR3 bases are TGTGCCAGCAGCTTAACCCCCATCCAGGGTAGAATGAACACTGAAGCTTTCTTT. Encoded protein: CASSLTPIQGRMNTEAFF. Supplemented by reference TRBV7-9 and TRBJ1-1, the full variable domain reads DTGVSQNPRHKITKRGQNVTFRCDPISEHNRLYWYRQTLGQGPEFLTYFQNEAQLEKSRLLSDRFSAERPKGSFSTLEIQRTEQGDSAMYLCASSLTPIQGRMNTEAFFGQGTRLTVV.

V is TRBV18 and J is TRBJ2-2; the D gene is possibly TRBD2 (6 bases). This CDR3 has 18 residues. Germline V gene data show CDR1 as KGHSH and CDR2 as LQKENI. Trimming left V 1 base short and J 0 bases short, with 15 bases between. The CDR3 here is CASSPLLGGAANTGELFF. The DNA of the CDR3 is TGTGCCAGCTCACCACTACTTGGAGGGGCCGCGAACACCGGGGAGCTGTTTTTT. The variable domain in full, with the rest retrieved from reference TRBV18 and TRBJ2-2, is NAGVMQNPRHLVRRRGQEARLRCSPMKGHSHVYWYRQLPEEGLKFMVYLQKENIIDESGMPKERFSAEFPKEGPSILRIQQVVRGDSAAYFCASSPLLGGAANTGELFFGEGSRLTVL.

The chain carries TRBV5-6 and TRBJ2-3, with D perhaps matching TRBD1 (5 bases). Between the trimmed V and J ends, which lost 6 bases and 3 bases, there was a span of 11 bases. From germline, CDR1 is SGHDT and CDR2 YYEEEE. The CDR3 is 13 residues long. The DNA for the CDR3 is TGTGCCAGCACTCCCAGGGTAACAGATACGCAGTATTTT. Amino acid sequence: CASTPRVTDTQYF.

The CDR3, as DNA: TGTGCCAGCAGCTCGGTGACAGGGGGCGAAGGAGGCTACACCTTC. This translates into CASSSVTGGEGGYTF. The chain recombines TRBV7-8 with TRBJ1-2; 10 nucleotides match TRBD1. The CDR3 runs 15 residues. The V segment lost 4 bases and the J segment 8 bases; nucleotides outside the gene matches: 10. Germline CDR1 is SGHVS and CDR2 is FQNEAQ.

The chain recombines TRBV12-5 with TRBJ1-2; 8 bases are a match to TRBD1. There are 13 residues in the CDR3. V lost 1 base and J lost 11; bases outside the gene matches: 6. Germline V gene lookup returns CDR1 LGHNT and CDR2 FRNRAP. CDR3 nucleotide sequence: TGTGCTAGTGGTTTGGCGGACAGGGAAGGTTACACCTTC. The encoded protein is CASGLADREGYTF.